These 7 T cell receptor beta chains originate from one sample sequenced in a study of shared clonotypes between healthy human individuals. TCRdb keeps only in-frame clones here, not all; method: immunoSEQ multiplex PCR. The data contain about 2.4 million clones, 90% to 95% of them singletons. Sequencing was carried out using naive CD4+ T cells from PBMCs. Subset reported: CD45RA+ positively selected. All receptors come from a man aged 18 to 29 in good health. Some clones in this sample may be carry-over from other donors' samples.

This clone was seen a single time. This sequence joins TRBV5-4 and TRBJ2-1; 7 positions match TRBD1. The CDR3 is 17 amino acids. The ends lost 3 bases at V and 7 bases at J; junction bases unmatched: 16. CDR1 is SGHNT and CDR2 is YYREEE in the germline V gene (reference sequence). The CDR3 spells CASSSPVRGYLENEQFF. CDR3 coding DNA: TGTGCCAGCAGCTCCCCAGTCAGGGGGTATTTGGAAAATGAGCAGTTCTTC.

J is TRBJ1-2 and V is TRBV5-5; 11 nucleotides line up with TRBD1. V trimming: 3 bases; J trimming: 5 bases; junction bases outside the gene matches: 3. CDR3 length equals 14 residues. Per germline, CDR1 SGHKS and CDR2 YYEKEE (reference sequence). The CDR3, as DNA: TGTGCCAGCAGCTCCCGGGACAGGGGGTATGGCTACACCTTC. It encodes CASSSRDRGYGYTF. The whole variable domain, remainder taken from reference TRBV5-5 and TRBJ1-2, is DAGVTQSPTHLIKTRGQQVTLRCSPISGHKSVSWYQQVLGQGPQFIFQYYEKEERGRGNFPDRFSARQFPNYSSELNVNALLLGDSALYLCASSSRDRGYGYTFGSGTRLTVV.

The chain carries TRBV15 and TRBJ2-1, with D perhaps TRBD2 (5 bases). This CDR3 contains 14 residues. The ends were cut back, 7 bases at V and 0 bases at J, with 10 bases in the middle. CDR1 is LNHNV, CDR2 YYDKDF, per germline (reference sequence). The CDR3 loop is CATKSSLSYNEQFF. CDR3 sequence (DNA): TGTGCCACCAAGTCTAGCCTCTCCTACAATGAGCAGTTCTTC.

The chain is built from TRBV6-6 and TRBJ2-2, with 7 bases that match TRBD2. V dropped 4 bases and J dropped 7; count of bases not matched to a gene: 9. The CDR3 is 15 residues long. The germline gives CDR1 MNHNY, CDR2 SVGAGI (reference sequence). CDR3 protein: CASSWGGGEGGELFF. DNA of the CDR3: TGTGCCAGCAGTTGGGGGGGAGGGGAAGGCGGGGAGCTGTTTTTT.

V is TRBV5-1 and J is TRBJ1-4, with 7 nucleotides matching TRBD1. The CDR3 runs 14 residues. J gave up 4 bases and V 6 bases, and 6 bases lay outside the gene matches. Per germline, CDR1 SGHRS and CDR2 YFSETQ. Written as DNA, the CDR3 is TGCGCCAGCAAGGAGGGGGCTATTAATGAAAAACTGTTTTTT. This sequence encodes CASKEGAINEKLFF.

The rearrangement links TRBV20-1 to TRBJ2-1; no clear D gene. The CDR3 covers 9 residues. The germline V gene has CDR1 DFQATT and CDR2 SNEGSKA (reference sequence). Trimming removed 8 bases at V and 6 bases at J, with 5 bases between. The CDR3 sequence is CSTANEQFF. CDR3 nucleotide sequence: TGCAGTACGGCCAATGAGCAGTTCTTC.

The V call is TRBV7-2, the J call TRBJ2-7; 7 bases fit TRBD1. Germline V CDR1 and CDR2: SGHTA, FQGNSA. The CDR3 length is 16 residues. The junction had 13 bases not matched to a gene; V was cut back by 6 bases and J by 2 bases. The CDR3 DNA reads TGTGCCAGCAGACCAAGCACCGGGACAGCCGCCTACGAGCAGTACTTC. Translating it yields CASRPSTGTAAYEQYF.